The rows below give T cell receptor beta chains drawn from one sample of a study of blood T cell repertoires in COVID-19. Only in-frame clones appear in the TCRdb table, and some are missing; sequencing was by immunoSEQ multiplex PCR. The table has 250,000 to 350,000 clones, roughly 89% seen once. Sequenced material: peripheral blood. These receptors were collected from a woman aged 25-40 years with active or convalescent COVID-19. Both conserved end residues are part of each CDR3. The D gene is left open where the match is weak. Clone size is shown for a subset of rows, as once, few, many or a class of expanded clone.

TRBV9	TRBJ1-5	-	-	CASSRRGDNQPQHF	TGTGCCAGCAGCCGGCGCGGGGATAATCAGCCCCAGCATTTT
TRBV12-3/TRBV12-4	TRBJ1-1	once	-	CASSLVDSEAFF	TGTGCCAGCAGTTTAGTAGACTCTGAAGCTTTCTTT
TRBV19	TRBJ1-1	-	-	CASSRVQDTEAFF	TGTGCCAGTAGTAGAGTTCAGGACACTGAAGCTTTCTTT
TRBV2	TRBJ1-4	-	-	CASSDQTDGKLFF	TGTGCCAGCAGTGATCAGACAGACGGGAAACTGTTTTTT
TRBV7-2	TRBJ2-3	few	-	CASSLVGPTDTQYF	TGTGCCAGCAGCTTAGTTGGCCCCACAGATACGCAGTATTTT
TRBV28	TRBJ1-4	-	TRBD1	CASNSGTGSKKLFF	TGTGCCAGCAATTCCGGGACAGGGTCGAAAAAACTGTTTTTT
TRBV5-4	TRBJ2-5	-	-	CASSLEGGRAETQYF	TGTGCCAGCAGCTTAGAGGGGGGGCGGGCGGAGACCCAGTACTTC
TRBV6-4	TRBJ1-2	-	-	CAPTDLDESRQSNYGYTF	TGTGCCCCGACGGATTTAGACGAAAGCCGACAGTCAAACTATGGCTACACCTTC
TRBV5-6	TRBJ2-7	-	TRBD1	CASSPRGRPHEQYF	TGTGCCAGCAGCCCCAGGGGGCGGCCCCACGAGCAGTACTTC
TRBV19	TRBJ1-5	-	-	CASSMLRTRQLDQPQHF	TGTGCCAGTAGTATGTTACGCACCCGCCAGCTAGATCAGCCCCAGCATTTT
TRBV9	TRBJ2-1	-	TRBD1	CASSARRQGRSYNEQFF	TGTGCCAGCAGCGCGAGACGACAGGGCCGCTCCTACAATGAGCAGTTCTTC
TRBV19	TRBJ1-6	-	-	CASRLYRSSYNSPLHF	TGTGCCAGTAGACTCTACAGGAGCTCCTATAATTCACCCCTCCACTTT
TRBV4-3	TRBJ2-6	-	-	CASSGGAGLGANVLTF	TGCGCCAGCAGCGGCGGGGCAGGGTTAGGGGCCAACGTCCTGACTTTC
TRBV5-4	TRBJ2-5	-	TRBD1	CASSRDSPETQYF	TGTGCCAGCAGCCGGGACAGTCCCGAGACCCAGTACTTC
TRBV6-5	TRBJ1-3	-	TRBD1	CASSYRDRVSGNTIYF	TGTGCCAGCAGTTACCGGGACAGGGTTTCTGGAAACACCATATATTTT
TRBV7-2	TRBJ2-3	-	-	CASSLGPRGGTDTQYF	TGTGCCAGCAGCTTAGGCCCCAGGGGAGGGACAGATACGCAGTATTTT
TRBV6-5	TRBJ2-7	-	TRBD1	CALTGQDAYEQYF	TGTGCCTTAACTGGACAGGACGCCTACGAGCAGTACTTC
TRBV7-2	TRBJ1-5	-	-	CASSLAPARGQPQHF	TGTGCCAGCAGCTTAGCCCCCGCTCGAGGTCAGCCCCAGCATTTT
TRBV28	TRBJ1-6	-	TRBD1	CASSFSSSGTGVYNSPLHF	TGTGCCAGCAGTTTTAGTTCTTCAGGGACAGGGGTTTATAATTCACCCCTCCACTTT
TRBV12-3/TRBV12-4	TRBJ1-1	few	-	CASSSREITEAFF	TGTGCCAGCAGTTCCCGGGAGATCACTGAAGCTTTCTTT
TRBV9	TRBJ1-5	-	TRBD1	CASSAGTGGIQPQHF	TGTGCCAGCAGCGCGGGAACAGGGGGGATCCAGCCCCAGCATTTT
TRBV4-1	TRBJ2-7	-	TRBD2	CASSVIATGGGYEQYF	TGCGCCAGCAGCGTCATCGCGACGGGGGGAGGCTACGAGCAGTACTTC
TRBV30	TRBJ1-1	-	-	CAWDQGSFNFEAFF	TGTGCCTGGGATCAGGGCAGCTTCAACTTTGAAGCTTTCTTT
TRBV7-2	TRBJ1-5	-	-	CASSLEGYERQPQHF	TGTGCCAGCAGCTTGGAGGGATACGAAAGGCAGCCCCAGCATTTT
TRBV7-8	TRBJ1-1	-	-	CASSRQYPANTEAFF	TGTGCCAGCAGCCGCCAGTATCCTGCGAACACTGAAGCTTTCTTT
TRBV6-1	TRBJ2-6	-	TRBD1	CASSDRTGITGANVLTF	TGTGCCAGCAGTGACAGGACAGGGATTACTGGGGCCAACGTCCTGACTTTC
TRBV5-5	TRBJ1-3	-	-	CASSLAGGPSGNTIYF	TGTGCCAGCAGCTTGGCGGGGGGCCCGAGCGGAAACACCATATATTTT
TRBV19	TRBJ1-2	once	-	CASNEAGGYTF	TGTGCCAGTAATGAGGCCGGAGGCTACACCTTC
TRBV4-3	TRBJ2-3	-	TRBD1	CASSQDRGADTQYF	TGCGCCAGCAGCCAGGACAGGGGCGCAGATACGCAGTATTTT
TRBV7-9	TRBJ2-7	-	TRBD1	CASSPDRGRHEQYF	TGTGCCAGCAGCCCGGACAGGGGGCGCCACGAGCAGTACTTC
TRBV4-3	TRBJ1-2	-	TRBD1	CASSHRQGDYGYTF	TGCGCCAGCAGCCACCGACAGGGAGACTATGGCTACACCTTC
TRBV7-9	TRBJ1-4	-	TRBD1	CASSFWTGQEEKLFF	TGTGCCAGCAGCTTCTGGACAGGGCAAGAAGAAAAACTGTTTTTT
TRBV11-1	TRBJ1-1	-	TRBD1	CASSLALQGWRNTEAFF	TGTGCCAGCAGCTTAGCGCTACAGGGGTGGAGGAACACTGAAGCTTTCTTT
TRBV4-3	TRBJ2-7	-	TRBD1	CASSQEGPTGTYEQYF	TGCGCCAGCAGCCAAGAGGGTCCGACAGGGACCTACGAGCAGTACTTC
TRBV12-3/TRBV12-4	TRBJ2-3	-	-	CASSHSGPDTQYF	TGTGCCAGCAGCCATTCAGGGCCAGATACGCAGTATTTT
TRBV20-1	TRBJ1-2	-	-	CSAGGLDGYTF	TGCAGTGCCGGAGGTCTGGATGGCTACACCTTC
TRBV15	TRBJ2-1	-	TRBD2	CATSRSGGALNEQFF	TGTGCCACCAGCAGAAGCGGGGGGGCCCTCAATGAGCAGTTCTTC
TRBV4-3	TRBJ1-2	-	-	CASSQDLEGLEHGYTF	TGCGCCAGCAGCCAAGATCTGGAGGGGTTGGAGCATGGCTACACCTTC
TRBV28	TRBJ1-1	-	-	CASSLGGAGFTEAFF	TGTGCCAGCAGTTTGGGAGGGGCGGGCTTCACTGAAGCTTTCTTT
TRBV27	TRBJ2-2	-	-	CASSLQPGSTGELFF	TGTGCCAGCAGTTTACAGCCGGGTTCCACCGGGGAGCTGTTTTTT